The rows below give T cell receptor beta chains drawn from one sample of a study of blood T cell repertoires in COVID-19. Measured with immunoSEQ multiplex PCR; TCRdb has only the in-frame clones, and not every one. The table has around 70,000 clones, 60% to 85% seen once; the top ten hold more than 20%. The specimen was peripheral blood. These receptors originate from a man between 65 and 85 years old with acute or convalescent COVID-19. Each CDR3 is given with its conserved first and last residue. The order of the fields is clone size, D gene, J gene, CDR3 length, V gene, CDR3 protein, CDR3 DNA. The D gene is left open where the match is weak. Only some rows state a clone size, as once, few, many or a class for expanded clones.

clone size: few
D gene: TRBD1
J gene: TRBJ2-7
CDR3 length: 14
V gene: TRBV2
CDR3 protein: CASSERGRVYEQYF
CDR3 DNA: TGTGCCAGCTCAGAAAGGGGGCGCGTCTACGAGCAGTACTTC

clone size: few
D gene: -
J gene: TRBJ2-7
CDR3 length: 12
V gene: TRBV28
CDR3 protein: CASSSTQGRHLF
CDR3 DNA: TGTGCCAGCAGTTCCACACAGGGTCGGCACCTCTTC

clone size: -
D gene: TRBD2
J gene: TRBJ2-3
CDR3 length: 14
V gene: TRBV28
CDR3 protein: CASIPGTRGDTQYF
CDR3 DNA: TGTGCCAGCATTCCCGGGACTAGAGGCGATACGCAGTATTTT

clone size: -
D gene: TRBD1
J gene: TRBJ2-7
CDR3 length: 17
V gene: TRBV27
CDR3 protein: CASSLSGTGLSSYEQYF
CDR3 DNA: TGTGCCAGCAGTTTAAGTGGGACAGGATTGAGCTCCTACGAGCAGTACTTC

clone size: few
D gene: -
J gene: TRBJ1-6
CDR3 length: 15
V gene: TRBV28
CDR3 protein: CASSLQGSHNSPLHF
CDR3 DNA: TGTGCCAGCAGTTTACAGGGCTCACATAATTCACCCCTCCACTTT

clone size: -
D gene: -
J gene: TRBJ2-3
CDR3 length: 15
V gene: TRBV3-1/TRBV3-2
CDR3 protein: CASSQEDSVTDTQYF
CDR3 DNA: TGTGCCAGCAGCCAAGAGGATAGCGTCACAGATACGCAGTATTTT

clone size: -
D gene: -
J gene: TRBJ2-7
CDR3 length: 15
V gene: TRBV6-5
CDR3 protein: CASIPAGAGDSEQYF
CDR3 DNA: TGTGCCAGCATTCCTGCCGGGGCAGGGGATTCGGAGCAGTACTTC

clone size: few
D gene: -
J gene: TRBJ1-5
CDR3 length: 13
V gene: TRBV2
CDR3 protein: CANGRGENQPQHF
CDR3 DNA: TGTGCCAACGGTAGGGGCGAGAATCAGCCCCAGCATTTT

clone size: few
D gene: -
J gene: TRBJ1-2
CDR3 length: 13
V gene: TRBV11-2
CDR3 protein: CASSLGIIDGYTF
CDR3 DNA: TGTGCCAGCAGCTTGGGCATAATAGATGGCTACACCTTC

clone size: -
D gene: -
J gene: TRBJ1-4
CDR3 length: 15
V gene: TRBV19
CDR3 protein: CASSSYGEKNEKLFF
CDR3 DNA: TGTGCCAGTAGTTCTTACGGGGAAAAAAATGAAAAACTGTTTTTT

clone size: -
D gene: -
J gene: TRBJ2-1
CDR3 length: 13
V gene: TRBV28
CDR3 protein: CASSLAGGGEQFF
CDR3 DNA: TGTGCCAGCAGTTTAGCGGGCGGCGGTGAGCAGTTCTTC

clone size: few
D gene: -
J gene: TRBJ2-5
CDR3 length: 15
V gene: TRBV5-1
CDR3 protein: CASSLSGPRGETQYF
CDR3 DNA: TGCGCCAGCAGCTTGAGCGGGCCCAGAGGAGAGACCCAGTACTTC

clone size: once
D gene: -
J gene: TRBJ1-2
CDR3 length: 15
V gene: TRBV6-4
CDR3 protein: CASSPGTTANYGYTF
CDR3 DNA: TGTGCCAGCAGTCCCGGGACAACCGCTAACTATGGCTACACCTTC

clone size: -
D gene: -
J gene: TRBJ1-1
CDR3 length: 13
V gene: TRBV2
CDR3 protein: CASSIRGRTEAFF
CDR3 DNA: TGTGCCAGCTCGATCAGGGGAAGGACTGAAGCTTTCTTT

clone size: -
D gene: TRBD2
J gene: TRBJ2-7
CDR3 length: 16
V gene: TRBV7-9
CDR3 protein: CASSPRGGPTSGEQYF
CDR3 DNA: TGTGCCAGCAGCCCAAGGGGGGGCCCGACTAGCGGCGAGCAGTACTTC

clone size: -
D gene: -
J gene: TRBJ2-7
CDR3 length: 14
V gene: TRBV5-4
CDR3 protein: CASSSEAVPYEQYF
CDR3 DNA: TGTGCCAGCAGCTCGGAGGCGGTTCCTTACGAGCAGTACTTC

clone size: many
D gene: -
J gene: TRBJ1-1
CDR3 length: 15
V gene: TRBV7-3
CDR3 protein: CASSLEQGEYTEAFF
CDR3 DNA: TGTGCCAGCAGCTTGGAACAGGGAGAATACACTGAAGCTTTCTTT

clone size: once
D gene: -
J gene: TRBJ2-3
CDR3 length: 15
V gene: TRBV3-1/TRBV3-2
CDR3 protein: CASSQGLRGTDTQYF
CDR3 DNA: TGTGCCAGCAGCCAAGGGCTCAGGGGCACAGATACGCAGTATTTT

clone size: -
D gene: -
J gene: TRBJ2-2
CDR3 length: 17
V gene: TRBV18
CDR3 protein: CASSDKGAGLNTGELFF
CDR3 DNA: TGTGCCAGCTCAGATAAAGGGGCGGGACTGAACACCGGGGAGCTGTTTTTT

clone size: -
D gene: -
J gene: TRBJ1-2
CDR3 length: 13
V gene: TRBV21-1
CDR3 protein: CASNPGQGYGYTF
CDR3 DNA: TGTGCCAGCAACCCGGGACAGGGGTATGGCTACACCTTC

clone size: -
D gene: -
J gene: TRBJ1-1
CDR3 length: 13
V gene: TRBV29-1
CDR3 protein: CSGWSSKNTEAFF
CDR3 DNA: TGCAGCGGTTGGAGTTCAAAGAACACTGAAGCTTTCTTT

clone size: -
D gene: -
J gene: TRBJ1-3
CDR3 length: 17
V gene: TRBV4-2
CDR3 protein: CASSQAGWGVNGDTIYF
CDR3 DNA: TGTGCCAGCAGCCAAGCGGGGTGGGGAGTAAATGGGGACACCATATATTTT

clone size: -
D gene: -
J gene: TRBJ1-2
CDR3 length: 15
V gene: TRBV19
CDR3 protein: CASSPETGGFYGYTF
CDR3 DNA: TGTGCCAGTAGTCCGGAGACAGGTGGATTCTATGGCTACACCTTC

clone size: -
D gene: -
J gene: TRBJ1-6
CDR3 length: 15
V gene: TRBV2
CDR3 protein: CASSGPQGTNSPLHF
CDR3 DNA: TGTGCCAGCAGTGGCCCCCAGGGAACTAATTCACCCCTCCACTTT